The 9 T cell receptor beta chains in this list originate from one sample, sequenced in a study of shared clonotypes between healthy human individuals. Libraries were prepared by immunoSEQ multiplex PCR; TCRdb keeps only in-frame clonotypes and omits some of them. The sample consists of about 2.4 million clones, more than 80% of them appearing once. The sample consisted of naive CD4+ T cells sorted from blood. Sample subset: CD45RA+ positively selected. These receptors were obtained from a man younger than 35 in good health.

The gene calls are TRBV2 and TRBJ1-2; 7 positions agree with TRBD1. CDR1 is SNHLY and CDR2 is FYNNEI in the germline V gene. J gave up 9 bases and V 1 base, and 8 bases lay outside the gene matches. The CDR3 runs to 14 residues. The CDR3 region has the DNA TGTGCCAGCAGTGAAGTGAGGGGGCGGCGGAGCTACACCTTC. Translating it yields CASSEVRGRRSYTF.

This clone was seen only once. The V gene is TRBV7-3, the J gene TRBJ2-3, with 9 bases aligning to TRBD2. CDR3 length equals 20 residues. Germline assignment: CDR1 SGHTA and CDR2 FQGTGA. Unmatched junction bases numbered 14, after V lost 1 base and J lost 0 bases. CDR3 bases: TGTGCCAGCAGCTTAAGGCTCGGTAGCGGGGGCCTTAGTAGCACAGATACGCAGTATTTT. Its protein product is CASSLRLGSGGLSSTDTQYF.

V usage is TRBV7-6 and J usage is TRBJ1-6, with D unresolved. Trimming took off 0 bases at V and 10 bases at J, with 13 bases between the two ends. The CDR3 is made up of 15 amino acids. CDR1 and CDR2 (germline): SGHVS, FNYEAQ. For the CDR3, the DNA is TGTGCCAGCAGCTTAGCCCCCGACGAACGGTCACCCCTCCACTTT. Translation: CASSLAPDERSPLHF.

On this clone itself: Other DNA sequences of this sample code for an identical CDR3. The chain couples TRBV20-1 to TRBJ1-2, with D maybe TRBD1 (5 bases). The germline CDR1 and CDR2 sequences are DFQATT and SNEGSKA (reference sequence). The length of the CDR3 is 11 residues. Between the trimmed V and J ends, which lost 3 bases and 5 bases, there was a span of 7 bases. The CDR3 loop is CSARGPYGYTF. CDR3 nucleotide sequence: TGCAGTGCTAGGGGACCGTATGGCTACACCTTC.

The chain carries TRBV7-2 and TRBJ1-1, with D unresolved. Between the trimmed V and J ends, which lost 1 base and 5 bases, there was a span of 14 bases. CDR3 length equals 15 residues. CDR1 SGHTA and CDR2 FQGNSA come from the germline V gene. For the CDR3, the DNA is TGTGCCAGCAGCTTAGTTGCGGGTGTTCAGACTGAAGCTTTCTTT. This sequence encodes CASSLVAGVQTEAFF.

The V and J genes are TRBV28 and TRBJ2-5; D may correspond to TRBD1 or TRBD2 (6 bases each). Germline V gene sequence: CDR1 MDHEN, CDR2 SYDVKM. The CDR3 covers 14 residues. Trimming shortened V by 6 bases and J by 2 bases, and 13 bases separated the two germline ends. CDR3 sequence reads: CASSRGGDQETQYF. In nucleotides, the CDR3 is TGTGCCAGCAGCAGGGGCGGGGATCAAGAGACCCAGTACTTC.

J is TRBJ2-5 and V is TRBV25-1, with a possible D match to TRBD2 (6 bases). Matching the DNA end better, TRBJ2-7 makes the J call doubtful. Germline assignment: CDR1 MGHDK and CDR2 SYGVNS. The CDR3 covers 12 residues. DNA for the CDR3: TGTGCCAGCAGTGTCGGACTATCCGAGCAGTACTTC. Its translation: CASSVGLSEQYF.

V is TRBV18 and J is TRBJ2-3, with 7 positions matching TRBD2. The J segment lost 4 bases and the V segment lost 6 bases, leaving 13 bases of the junction unmatched. Germline V gene sequence: CDR1 KGHSH, CDR2 LQKENI. This CDR3 is 16 amino acids long. The CDR3 DNA is TGTGCCAGCTCTCTACAGTCGGCGGGAGTGGCAGATACGCAGTATTTT. This encodes CASSLQSAGVADTQYF.

The chain employs TRBV6-5 and TRBJ2-7, with D possibly being TRBD2 (5 bases). The CDR3 is 13 residues long. Germline CDR1 is MNHEY and CDR2 is SVGAGI. V lost 6 bases and J 9 bases, leaving 18 bases between the germline ends. In DNA, the CDR3 is TGTGCCAGCAGATTACAGAGATTCGGAGGGCAGTACTTC. It codes for CASRLQRFGGQYF.